The rows below give T cell receptor beta chains drawn from one sample of a study of OX40 agonist ivuxolimab in advanced cancers. Clones were read by immunoSEQ multiplex PCR, and TCRdb kept only the in-frame ones, dropping some. The profile covers approximately 79,000 clones, with about 88% appearing a single time and less than 3% taken by the ten largest. Sequencing used CD4+ or CD8+ T cells sorted from blood, obtained in a trial of the OX40 agonist ivuxolimab. All receptors come from an adult with an advanced solid tumor such as melanoma, head and neck, liver or kidney cancer. Each CDR3 is given with its conserved first and last residue. The size field is filled for only some rows; it gives once, few, many or a size class.

CDR3aa | j_gene | abundance | v_gene
CASSPGYEQYF | TRBJ2-7 | - | TRBV25-1
CASSVGGLAVETQYF | TRBJ2-5 | - | TRBV9
CASSPTGTEETQYF | TRBJ2-5 | - | TRBV7-9
CASRDTGQGTEAFF | TRBJ1-1 | - | TRBV2
CASSLALDSWAEQYF | TRBJ2-7 | - | TRBV7-8
CASSEASGNTEAFF | TRBJ1-1 | - | TRBV6-1
CASSLRGATVRYEQYF | TRBJ2-7 | - | TRBV27
CSTSLGTGGAGETQYF | TRBJ2-5 | - | TRBV29-1
CASSQTLRGGLGQFF | TRBJ2-1 | - | TRBV14
CASSPTATNTGELFF | TRBJ2-2 | - | TRBV11-3
CASTLQDPNTEAFF | TRBJ1-1 | - | TRBV28
CASSSRANTEAFF | TRBJ1-1 | - | TRBV7-3
CASRIRQMNTGELFF | TRBJ2-2 | - | TRBV6-5
CASSLNSGNTEAFF | TRBJ1-1 | - | TRBV7-9
CAWRRDRENPYF | TRBJ2-7 | - | TRBV30
CASSPTSGNTIYF | TRBJ1-3 | once | TRBV5-6
CASSPPLGSYEQYF | TRBJ2-7 | - | TRBV4-2
CATSRDEKRGGRTDTQYF | TRBJ2-3 | - | TRBV15
CASSIGQTGNEKLFF | TRBJ1-4 | once | TRBV19
CASKYGGTDTQYF | TRBJ2-3 | - | TRBV5-1